Listed below are T cell receptor beta chains from one sample, sequenced in a study of T cells in Graves' hyperthyroidism and ophthalmopathy. MiXCR, run by TCRdb on the multiplex PCR reads, gives a single entry per CDR3 protein. The data show hundreds of thousands of distinct CDR3 sequences, with around 15% seen just once and more than 8.5% held by the top ten. What was sequenced was blood. The receptors derive from a woman aged 18-35 years with Graves' hyperthyroidism. Both conserved end residues are part of each CDR3. Fields, in order: J gene, clone size, V gene, CDR3 length, D gene, CDR3 DNA, CDR3 protein. A D gene is named only where the DNA matches it firmly. Expanded clones get a size class; other rows say once, few or many, or leave the size out.

TRBJ2-1	NA	TRBV7-9	13	NA	TGTGCCAGCAGCTTAGGTCCGAACCCTGAGCAGTTCTTC	CASSLGPNPEQFF
TRBJ2-7	many	TRBV12-3/TRBV12-4	13	NA	TGTGCCAGCAGTTTAGACAGCTACTACGAGCAGTACTTC	CASSLDSYYEQYF
TRBJ2-7	many	TRBV6-1	15	TRBD1	TGTGCCAGCAGCTCTTCCGGGACAGGGGCTGGAGAGCAGTACTTC	CASSSSGTGAGEQYF
TRBJ2-1	NA	TRBV19	22	TRBD2	TGTGCCAGTAGTCCGGGACAGGGACTAGCGGGAGTCCCCCGAATCTCCTACAATGAGCAGTTCTTC	CASSPGQGLAGVPRISYNEQFF
TRBJ2-7	many	TRBV7-2	13	TRBD2	TGTGCCAGCAGCCAATTAGCGGGGGTCGAGCAGTACTTC	CASSQLAGVEQYF
TRBJ2-3	few	TRBV12-3/TRBV12-4	15	NA	TGTGCCAGCAGCCATTCGGGACTTCCCACAGATACGCAGTATTTT	CASSHSGLPTDTQYF
TRBJ2-1	many	TRBV14	17	TRBD2	TGTGCCAGCAGCCGGACTAGCGGACTACTCCGGGAGAATGAGCAGTTCTTC	CASSRTSGLLRENEQFF
TRBJ2-4	many	TRBV12-3/TRBV12-4	13	NA	TGTGCCAGCGGGGACCCCAGCGCGGACATTCAGTACTTC	CASGDPSADIQYF
TRBJ1-1	few	TRBV7-9	14	NA	TGTGCCAGCAGCTTAGGTCCCGGGTTCACTGAAGCTTTCTTT	CASSLGPGFTEAFF
TRBJ2-5	NA	TRBV29-1	14	TRBD2	TGCAGCGCTACTCGACTGGGGGAGGGAGAGACCCAGTACTTC	CSATRLGEGETQYF
TRBJ1-2	many	TRBV30	11	NA	TGTGCCTGGGCGTCAAACTATGGCTACACCTTC	CAWASNYGYTF
TRBJ2-6	NA	TRBV30	13	NA	TGTGCCTCCGCAGGGCCTGGGGCCAACGTCCTGACTTTC	CASAGPGANVLTF
TRBJ2-7	NA	TRBV14	15	TRBD1	TGTGCCAGCAGCCAACGCCCCAGGGGGATCTACGAGCAGTACTTC	CASSQRPRGIYEQYF
TRBJ1-4	NA	TRBV19	15	NA	TGTGCCAGTAGAAGGGGACCTTCAACTAATGAAAAACTGTTTTTT	CASRRGPSTNEKLFF
TRBJ2-2	few	TRBV6-5	16	TRBD1	TGTGCCAGCAGTTACACACGGACAGGGGGCACCGGGGAGCTGTTTTTT	CASSYTRTGGTGELFF
TRBJ2-3	many	TRBV6-1	16	TRBD1	TGTGCCAGCAGTGAAATTGGGGACAGGGTCACAGATACGCAGTATTTT	CASSEIGDRVTDTQYF
TRBJ1-3	many	TRBV11-3	12	NA	TGTGCCAGCAGCTTAATTGCAAACACCATATATTTT	CASSLIANTIYF
TRBJ2-1	NA	TRBV29-1	14	NA	TGCAGCGTCGAACCAGCGGCGACATACAATGAGCAGTTCTTC	CSVEPAATYNEQFF
TRBJ1-2	many	TRBV11-2	16	TRBD1	TGTGCCAGCAGCCCGGATGGACAGGAGTTCAACTATGGCTACACCTTC	CASSPDGQEFNYGYTF
TRBJ1-2	few	TRBV29-1	16	NA	TGCAGCGCTAAGCCCAGCCTGACAGGTCTAGTAGACGGCTACACCTTC	CSAKPSLTGLVDGYTF
TRBJ2-3	many	TRBV7-2	16	NA	TGTGCCAGCAGCTTAGGCGGTAGCATAGGCACAGATACGCAGTATTTT	CASSLGGSIGTDTQYF
TRBJ2-3	few	TRBV13	15	NA	TGTGCCAGCACCCGGGATTCATCCTCCACAGATACGCAGTATTTT	CASTRDSSSTDTQYF
TRBJ2-2	many	TRBV6-2/TRBV6-3	15	TRBD2	TGTGCCAGCAGTTACGGGACTAGTTACACCGGGGAGCTGTTTTTT	CASSYGTSYTGELFF
TRBJ2-3	many	TRBV13	16	NA	TGTCCCAGCAGCTCACGGACGCAGGGAGACACAGATACGCAGTATTTT	CPSSSRTQGDTDTQYF
TRBJ1-1	many	TRBV30	14	NA	TGTGCCTGTTCCTGGCGGGGTGTGAACACTGAAGCTTTCTTT	CACSWRGVNTEAFF
TRBJ1-4	many	TRBV2	15	NA	TGTGCCAGCAGTGATCCGCGTTCAAGAGTTGGAAAACTGTTTTTT	CASSDPRSRVGKLFF
TRBJ2-1	few	TRBV6-5	16	TRBD2	TGTGCCAGCAGTTACGAGGGCGGGAGGGCCTCGGGTGAGCAGTTCTTC	CASSYEGGRASGEQFF
TRBJ2-1	many	TRBV27	20	TRBD2	TGTGCCAGCAGTTTGGATCCCCAGGCGTTGGCGGGAGGGTTGTACAATGAGCAGTTCTTC	CASSLDPQALAGGLYNEQFF
TRBJ2-1	NA	TRBV11-2	14	NA	TGTGCCAGCAGCTTAGCGTCGGGGTACAATGGGCAGTTCTTC	CASSLASGYNGQFF
TRBJ2-2	few	TRBV5-1	15	NA	TGCGCCAGCAGCTTGGGGGCACCGAACACCGGGGAGCTGTTTTTT	CASSLGAPNTGELFF
TRBJ2-2	NA	TRBV6-1	15	TRBD1	TGTGCCAGCAGTGGAGACAGGGGGGCCACCGGGGAGCTGTTTTTT	CASSGDRGATGELFF
TRBJ1-2	many	TRBV5-1	14	TRBD1	TGCGCCAGCAGCTTGCCAGGGGGCCAGTATGGCTACACCTTC	CASSLPGGQYGYTF
TRBJ1-5	many	TRBV3-1	13	TRBD1	TGTGCCAGCAGCGCGGGACAGAATCAGCCCCAGCATTTT	CASSAGQNQPQHF
TRBJ2-1	few	TRBV12-3/TRBV12-4	16	TRBD2	TGTGCCAGCAGTTTGAGAGGGACTAGTGATCACAATGAGCAGTTCTTC	CASSLRGTSDHNEQFF
TRBJ2-5	few	TRBV7-2	16	TRBD2	TGTACCAGCAGCCCAAGGACTAGCGGGAGACGAGAGACCCAGTACTTC	CTSSPRTSGRRETQYF
TRBJ2-6	NA	TRBV30	17	TRBD1	TGTGCCTGGACGGGTCGGGACAGGGGCTCTGGGGCCAACGTCCTGACTTTC	CAWTGRDRGSGANVLTF
TRBJ2-7	few	TRBV6-1	18	TRBD2	TGTGCCAGCAGCCTCCGGGGAGGGACTAGCGGGAGCTCTTACGAGCAGTACTTC	CASSLRGGTSGSSYEQYF
TRBJ2-1	once	TRBV7-3	16	TRBD2	TGTGCCAGCAGCTCCTCCGGGACTAGCGAGAACAATGAGCAGTTCTTC	CASSSSGTSENNEQFF
TRBJ2-1	few	TRBV7-8	15	NA	TGTGCCAGCAGCAGGGACGGATTCTCCTACAATGAGCAGTTCTTC	CASSRDGFSYNEQFF
TRBJ2-1	many	TRBV5-1	16	TRBD1	TGCGCCAGCAGCTTGGTTATGGGGACAGGATACAATGAGCAGTTCTTC	CASSLVMGTGYNEQFF
TRBJ2-7	NA	TRBV9	16	TRBD2	TGTGCCAGCAGCGTAGCTGCTAGCGGGAGTGTGGGTGAGCAGTACTTC	CASSVAASGSVGEQYF
TRBJ2-1	many	TRBV11-2	15	TRBD2	TGTGCCAGCAACGAACTAGCGGGAGGGCTGTATGAGCAGTTCTTC	CASNELAGGLYEQFF
TRBJ2-2	NA	TRBV13	14	TRBD2	TGTGCCAGCAGCTCAAAGGGAGGGACCGGGGAGCTGTTTTTT	CASSSKGGTGELFF
TRBJ2-3	NA	TRBV7-9	14	NA	TGTGCCAGCAGCTTTGCGTTTTCCACAGATACGCAGTATTTT	CASSFAFSTDTQYF
TRBJ1-1	many	TRBV7-2	14	NA	TGTGCCAGCAGCTTTAGGCGGGTGAACACTGAAGCTTTCTTT	CASSFRRVNTEAFF
TRBJ2-1	NA	TRBV5-4	14	TRBD2	TGTGCCAGCAGCTCCGGGACTAGCAACAATGAGCAGTTCTTC	CASSSGTSNNEQFF
TRBJ2-1	NA	TRBV7-9	14	NA	TGTGCCAGCAGCACCCCCGGGAGCTACAATGAGCAGTTCTTC	CASSTPGSYNEQFF
TRBJ2-3	many	TRBV28	12	NA	TGTGCCAGCAGTCCGCAGTTAAATACGCAGTATTTT	CASSPQLNTQYF
TRBJ2-5	NA	TRBV20-1	15	TRBD2	TGCAGTGCTCCGACTAGCGGGAATAGAAGGAAGACCCAGTACTTC	CSAPTSGNRRKTQYF
TRBJ1-4	many	TRBV11-2	14	NA	TGTGCCAGCAGCCCGGGTTGGGGGTACGAAAAACTGTTTTTT	CASSPGWGYEKLFF
TRBJ1-2	many	TRBV29-1	13	NA	TGCAGCGTTTCCCTGGGCTCTAACTATGGCTACACCTTC	CSVSLGSNYGYTF
TRBJ2-7	few	TRBV29-1	14	TRBD2	TGCAGCGTAAGCGGGGGGCTGAGCTCCTACGAGCAGTACTTC	CSVSGGLSSYEQYF
TRBJ2-3	many	TRBV3-1	17	NA	TGTGCCAGCAGCCAAGGTGGGGCTAGCGCTTACACAGATACGCAGTATTTT	CASSQGGASAYTDTQYF
TRBJ2-2	many	TRBV20-1	21	TRBD2	TGCAGTGCTAGGAAAGGACCGGGACTAGCGAAGATGGCGGTTAGAACCGGGGAGCTGTTTTTT	CSARKGPGLAKMAVRTGELFF
TRBJ2-7	many	TRBV28	15	TRBD1	TGTGCCAGCAGTTTATACGAGACAGGGGGTCTCGAGCAGTACTTC	CASSLYETGGLEQYF
TRBJ2-7	many	TRBV30	13	NA	TGTGCCTGGAGTCCAGGTGGCGGGAACGAGCAGTACTTC	CAWSPGGGNEQYF
TRBJ2-7	many	TRBV11-2	16	NA	TGTGCCAGCAGCTTAGCGGGGCAGGGGTTTATTTACGAGCAGTACTTC	CASSLAGQGFIYEQYF